The 3 T cell receptor beta chains below were found in one sample sequenced in a study of blood T cells in healthy people across ages. Primed by a sample-barcoded 5' primer and a J-beta primer mix, a second PCR proceeded for about 6 to 12 cycles. Each CDR3 protein is one row after TCRdb ran MiXCR on the 5' RACE reads. The sample carries hundreds of thousands of distinct CDR3 sequences, around 52% recorded once. Input material: blood. These receptors all come from a woman of 80 years or more in good health.

This clonotype was observed a few times. V is TRBV24-1 and J is TRBJ2-1; D unclear. V shed 3 bases and J shed 4 bases, with 6 bases lying between them. This CDR3 region has 13 residues. The germline V gene has CDR1 KGHDR and CDR2 SFDVKD. The CDR3: CATSDIGYNEQFF. The DNA for the CDR3 is TGTGCCACCAGTGATATAGGGTACAATGAGCAGTTCTTC.

Comment on this clonotype: One end of the junction varies from germline; a read error may be responsible. This sequence joins TRBV7-3 and TRBJ2-7; 8 bases agree with TRBD1. The DNA end is more similar to TRBJ2-4, so the J call may be wrong. There are 15 residues in the CDR3. In germline, CDR1 is SGHTA, CDR2 FQGTGA. CDR3 loop: CASSLTGQGWDIQYF. DNA of the CDR3: TGTGCCAGCAGCCTAACTGGACAGGGCTGGGACATTCAGTACTTC.

The rearrangement joins TRBV2 to TRBJ2-1; D is perhaps TRBD2 (5 bases). Per the germline V gene, CDR1 is SNHLY and CDR2 is FYNNEI. CDR3 size: 16 residues. The V end was cut by 3 bases, the J end by 0 bases, with 12 bases between. CDR3 region: CASSDMRRSSYNEQFF. CDR3 coding DNA: TGTGCCAGCAGTGATATGCGGAGGAGCTCCTACAATGAGCAGTTCTTC.